This paragraph covers one T cell receptor (beta chain) sequence. Its antigen remains unknown. All patients were treatment-naive before thyroid surgery. Germline V gene sequence: CDR1 MGHRA, CDR2 YSYEKL. The CDR3 consists of 15 residues. Trimming removed 1 base from V and 3 bases from J, with 13 bases in between. This record comes from a study of metastatic and nonmetastatic thyroid tumors. Study-wide background: Repertoire data that came from the blood and tumor or nodule tissue of malignant and benign thyroid patients were compared. General study results and limits: Across blood and tumor, TCR beta diversity in malignant thyroid tumors was reportedly significantly higher than in benign nodules.

TCRdb reprocessed the PCR reads using MiXCR. The sample carries tens of thousands of clones, 25% to 30% recorded once. This chain uses TRBV4-1 with TRBJ2-7; D perhaps matches TRBD2 (5 bases). The TCR was taken from a male donor with papillary thyroid cancer or a benign thyroid nodule (not recorded which). Some clones in this sample may be carry-over from other donors' samples. Sequenced input: blood. CDR3 sequence (DNA): TGCGCCAGCAGCCAAGTTGGGCGGGCCTTCTACGAGCAGTACTTC. Encoded protein: CASSQVGRAFYEQYF.